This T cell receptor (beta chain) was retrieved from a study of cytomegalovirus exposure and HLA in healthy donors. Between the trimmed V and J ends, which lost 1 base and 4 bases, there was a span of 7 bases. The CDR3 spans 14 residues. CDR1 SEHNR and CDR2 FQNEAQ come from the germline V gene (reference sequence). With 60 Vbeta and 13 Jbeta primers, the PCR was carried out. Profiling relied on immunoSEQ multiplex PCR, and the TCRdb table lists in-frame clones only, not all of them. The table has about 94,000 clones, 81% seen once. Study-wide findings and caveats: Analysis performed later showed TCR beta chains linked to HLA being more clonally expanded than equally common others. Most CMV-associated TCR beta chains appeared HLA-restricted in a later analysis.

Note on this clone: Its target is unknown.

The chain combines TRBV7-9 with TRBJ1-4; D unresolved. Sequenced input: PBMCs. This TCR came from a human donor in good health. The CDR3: CASSLESLNEKLFF. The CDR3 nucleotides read TGTGCCAGCAGCTTAGAAAGCCTTAATGAAAAACTGTTTTTT.